This T cell receptor (beta chain) was identified during a study of OX40 agonist ivuxolimab in advanced cancers. Study context: Males comprised 70% to 90% of the group, whose mean age was approximately 60 years (range roughly 23 to 80). General study findings and limits: The CD4+ and CD8+ T cells in the blood had expanded clonally by week 6 at 0.1 to 3.0 mg/kg.

Profiled with immunoSEQ multiplex PCR; TCRdb holds only in-frame clones, not every one. The sample shows about 64,000 clones, 70% to 90% of them seen only once. Trimming took off 6 bases at V and 4 bases at J, with 10 bases between the two ends. This CDR3 region has 13 residues. Per germline, CDR1 SGHTA and CDR2 FQGNSA. On this clone: Its antigen is as yet unknown.

The J gene is TRBJ2-1, the V gene TRBV7-2, with D unclear. This sample comprised CD4+ or CD8+ T cells sorted from blood, obtained in a trial of the OX40 agonist ivuxolimab. This clonotype was obtained from an adult with an advanced solid tumor such as melanoma, head and neck, liver or kidney cancer. The CDR3 spells CASSPGPYNEQFF. CDR3 nucleotide sequence: TGTGCCAGCAGTCCGGGCCCGTACAATGAGCAGTTCTTC.